The 28 T cell receptor beta chains below come from one sample, sequenced in a study of blood T cells in healthy people across ages. A J-beta primer mix and a sample-barcoded 5' primer were used in a second PCR of about 6 to 12 cycles. TCRdb recomputed calls from the 5' RACE reads with MiXCR, one row per CDR3 protein. The data hold 730,000 or so distinct CDR3 sequences, with roughly 44% observed a single time. The source material was blood. The receptors here all came from a woman between 55 and 75 years old in good health.

This clonotype was counted at least ten times. One end of the junction does not line up with germline, which may come from a read error. The chain combines TRBV15 with TRBJ2-3; 8 bases agree with TRBD1. In germline, CDR1 is LNHNV, CDR2 YYDKDF (reference sequence). The CDR3 covers 15 residues. The CDR3 DNA is TGTGCCACCAGCAGAGATAGGGACAGGACAGCTACGCAGTATTTT. Residues: CATSRDRDRTATQYF. Together with reference TRBV15 and TRBJ2-3, the CDR3 gives the full variable domain: DAMVIQNPRYQVTQFGKPVTLSCSQTLNHNVMYWYQQKSSQAPKLLFHYYDKDFNNEADTPDNFQSRRPNTSFCFLDIRSPGLGDTAMYLCATSRDRDRTATQYFGPGTRLTVL.

This chain links TRBV29-1 with TRBJ2-3; 9 positions agree with TRBD2. The V and J ends lost 7 bases and 0 bases, in that order; junction bases with no gene match: 5. The CDR3 totals 14 residues. Germline-derived CDR1 and CDR2 are SQVTM and ANQGSEA. CDR3 sequence: CSGCGGASTDTQYF. The DNA for the CDR3 is TGCAGCGGCTGCGGGGGGGCGAGCACAGATACGCAGTATTTT.

This rearrangement joins TRBV5-1 to TRBJ2-5; D remains ambiguous. The CDR3 totals 13 residues. Trimming removed 4 bases at V and 5 bases at J, with 12 bases between. Germline CDR1 is SGHRS and CDR2 is YFSETQ. The CDR3 here is CASSTGNGETQYF. Here the CDR3 DNA reads TGCGCCAGCAGCACCGGAAACGGGGAGACCCAGTACTTC.

The CDR3 is CASSSPGRDKGPYEQYF. CDR3 nucleotide sequence: TGTGCCAGCAGCTCCCCCGGCCGGGACAAAGGACCCTACGAGCAGTACTTC. The V and J genes are TRBV7-6 and TRBJ2-7, with D possibly TRBD1 on 6 matching bases. This CDR3 has 17 residues. In germline, CDR1 is SGHVS, CDR2 FNYEAQ. The V and J ends lost 4 bases and 2 bases respectively, with 21 bases between them.

The chain links TRBV12-3 or TRBV12-4 to TRBJ1-6; TRBD1 agrees at 10 bases. Unmatched junction bases numbered 6, after V lost 5 bases and J lost 5 bases. CDR3 length: 16 amino acids. CDR3 coding DNA: TGTGCCAGCAGTCCCCTGACAGGGGGCGATAATTCACCCCTCCACTTT. Encoded protein: CASSPLTGGDNSPLHF.

J is TRBJ2-1 and V is TRBV28; TRBD2 matches at 10 bases. V was pared by 3 bases and J by 5 bases, with 4 bases of the junction left unmatched. CDR1 is MDHEN and CDR2 is SYDVKM in the germline V gene. This CDR3 spans 15 amino acids. The CDR3: CASSLLAGAHNEQFF. The DNA of the CDR3 is TGTGCCAGCAGTTTGCTAGCGGGGGCACACAATGAGCAGTTCTTC.

Points on this clonotype: This clone may be a read error of a much larger clone one base away. The genes are TRBV29-1 and TRBJ2-7, with D perhaps matching TRBD1 (5 bases). Germline values: CDR1 SQVTM, CDR2 ANQGSEA. Trimming shortened V by 7 bases and J by 3 bases, and 16 bases separated the two germline ends. CDR3 length: 13 amino acids. This CDR3 reads CSARVARYYEQYF. The CDR3, as DNA: TGCAGCGCCAGGGTTGCCAGGTACTACGAGCAGTACTTC.

The chain couples TRBV5-1 to TRBJ2-3; 8 nucleotides align to TRBD2. Germline CDR1 and CDR2: SGHRS and YFSETQ. CDR3 size: 16 residues. V dropped 4 bases and J dropped 2; count of bases not matched to a gene: 9. The CDR3 region is CASSDISGGSTDTQYF. CDR3 nucleotide sequence: TGCGCCAGCAGCGATATAAGCGGGGGCTCCACAGATACGCAGTATTTT.

This clonotype was detected once. This chain joins TRBV10-2 and TRBJ2-4; D is possibly TRBD1 (7 bases). Germline CDR1 and CDR2: WSHSY and SAAADI. The CDR3 runs 17 residues. Trimming left V 2 bases short and J 3 bases short, with 17 bases between. DNA of the CDR3: TGCGCCAGCAGTGAGCAACAGGGGTGGGGGGTCAAAAACATTCAGTACTTC. Its protein is CASSEQQGWGVKNIQYF.

In regard to this clonotype: A much larger clone sits a single nucleotide away, making a read error possible. V gene TRBV20-1 combines with J gene TRBJ2-1; TRBD1 or TRBD2 may be the D gene (5 bases each). In germline, CDR1 is DFQATT, CDR2 SNEGSKA (reference sequence). This CDR3 comprises 19 residues. The CDR3 here is CSARDPGASPPSSYSEQFF. CDR3 nucleotide sequence: TGCAGTGCTAGAGATCCCGGGGCTAGCCCCCCGAGCTCCTACAGTGAGCAGTTCTTC.

Of note for this clonotype: The junction does not match germline at one end; this may be a read error. This chain uses TRBV20-1 with TRBJ2-7, with 11 bases aligning to TRBD2. Per germline, CDR1 DFQATT and CDR2 SNEGSKA (reference sequence). The CDR3 has 14 residues. The CDR3 reads CSALLAGDSDEQYF. The CDR3 DNA follows: TGCAGTGCCCTACTAGCGGGGGACTCCGACGAGCAGTACTTC.

The chain joins TRBV7-9 to TRBJ2-5; D is tentatively TRBD1 or TRBD2 (5 bases each). CDR1 and CDR2 from the germline V gene are SEHNR and FQNEAQ (reference sequence). V shed 5 bases and J shed 5 bases, with 15 bases lying between them. This CDR3 is built from 14 residues. The CDR3 bases are TGTGCCAGCAGCAGAGGGGCCCGAGGGGAGACCCAGTACTTC. Translation: CASSRGARGETQYF.

CDR3 nucleotides: TGCAGCGTGATGCGTGTAGACTACACCGGGGAGCTGTTTTTT. Amino acid sequence: CSVMRVDYTGELFF. The chain uses TRBV29-1 and TRBJ2-2; D is uncertain. CDR1 SQVTM and CDR2 ANQGSEA come from the germline V gene. V was clipped by 6 bases and J by 3 bases, with 14 bases between them. The CDR3 is 14 amino acids.

The chain has TRBV7-3 and TRBJ1-2, with TRBD1 identical over 7 bases. Trimming at V came to 2 bases and at J to 6 bases, leaving 6 bases not matched to a gene. The germline CDR1 and CDR2 sequences are SGHTA and FQGTGA. This CDR3 comprises 14 residues. CDR3: CASSLPGTADGYTF. The CDR3 region has the DNA TGTGCCAGCAGCTTACCCGGGACAGCGGATGGCTACACCTTC.

The J gene is TRBJ2-4, the V gene TRBV20-1, with 10 positions matching TRBD2. Germline CDR1 and CDR2: DFQATT and SNEGSKA (reference sequence). The J segment lost 13 bases and the V segment lost 6 bases, leaving 15 bases of the junction unmatched. The CDR3 has 14 amino acids. CDR3: CSAFSGRPYEEQYF. The CDR3 nucleotides are TGCAGTGCCTTTAGCGGGAGGCCCTACGAGGAGCAGTACTTC.

V and J are TRBV20-1 and TRBJ2-1; a possible D gene is TRBD2 (5 bases). The ends were cut back, 3 bases at V and 0 bases at J, with 9 bases in the middle. The germline V gene encodes CDR1 DFQATT and CDR2 SNEGSKA (reference sequence). This CDR3 has 14 amino acids. The DNA of the CDR3 is TGCAGTGCTAGGGAGCGGTTCTCCTACAATGAGCAGTTCTTC. Its protein is CSARERFSYNEQFF.

This clonotype was detected once. This may come from a read error, since a much larger clone is one base off. The chain uses TRBV10-3 and TRBJ1-5; no clear D gene. This CDR3 has 15 amino acids. Germline CDR1 and CDR2: ENHRY and SYGVKD. The CDR3 bases are TGTGCCATCAGTGAGAACCCTGGCGACAATCAGCCCCAGAATTTT. This sequence encodes CAISENPGDNQPQNF.

This clonotype came up a few times. The V call is TRBV20-1, the J call TRBJ2-3; D is undetermined. Germline V gene lookup returns CDR1 DFQATT and CDR2 SNEGSKA (reference sequence). CDR3 length: 15 residues. V was clipped by 6 bases and J by 0 bases, with 16 bases between them. CDR3: CSAPQARPSTDTQYF. Here the CDR3 DNA reads TGCAGTGCCCCTCAGGCCAGACCTAGCACAGATACGCAGTATTTT.

This clonotype was detected a few times. The CDR3 sequence is CASSSVGDRVGTEAFF. The CDR3 nucleotides are TGTGCCAGCAGCTCGGTCGGGGACAGGGTCGGCACTGAAGCTTTCTTT. The rearrangement links TRBV6-5 to TRBJ1-1, with 9 bases aligning to TRBD1. This CDR3 region has 16 residues. After removal of 6 bases from V and 4 bases from J, the junction contained 12 bases not matched to a gene. Germline CDR1 is MNHEY and CDR2 is SVGAGI.

This clonotype has just a few counts. This chain connects TRBV20-1 to TRBJ2-1; D is perhaps TRBD2 (5 bases). This CDR3 contains 10 residues. Germline V CDR1 and CDR2: DFQATT, SNEGSKA (reference sequence). The ends were cut back, 5 bases at V and 14 bases at J, with 13 bases in the middle. The CDR3 DNA sequence: TGCAGTGCTTGGGAACTAGGAAAGTTCTTC. Its translation is CSAWELGKFF.

This clonotype turned up a few times. The chain employs TRBV5-6 and TRBJ2-1; the match to TRBD2 covers 10 bases. CDR3 length: 14 amino acids. Per the germline V gene, CDR1 is SGHDT and CDR2 is YYEEEE. The ends lost 2 bases at V and 6 bases at J; junction bases unmatched: 2. Written as DNA, the CDR3 is TGTGCCAGCAGCTTACTAGCGGGATTCAATGAGCAGTTCTTC. This translates into CASSLLAGFNEQFF.

The chain links TRBV2 to TRBJ2-1; perhaps TRBD2 as D (5 bases). CDR3 size: 14 residues. Germline V gene data show CDR1 as SNHLY and CDR2 as FYNNEI. V was shortened by 8 bases and J by 0 bases, with 11 bases between the two germline ends. CDR3 nucleotide sequence: TGTGCCAGCGCAGCTAGCCTCTCCTACAATGAGCAGTTCTTC. Translating it yields CASAASLSYNEQFF.

This clonotype was observed at least ten times. The chain uses TRBV20-1 and TRBJ2-7; 12 positions agree with TRBD2. This CDR3 contains 13 residues. Trimming at V came to 8 bases and at J to 5 bases, leaving 7 bases not matched to a gene. CDR1 and CDR2 (germline): DFQATT, SNEGSKA (reference sequence). CDR3: CSLAGGPWNEQYF. CDR3 nucleotide sequence: TGCAGTCTAGCGGGAGGGCCTTGGAACGAGCAGTACTTC.

This clonotype was observed many times. The chain is built from TRBV29-1 and TRBJ2-1; 11 bases are shared with TRBD1. The CDR3 is 18 residues long. Germline V gene data show CDR1 as SQVTM and CDR2 as ANQGSEA. Unmatched junction bases numbered 14, after V lost 6 bases and J lost 1 base. CDR3 region: CSVPPGTGGFLSYNEQFF. As DNA, the CDR3 is TGCAGCGTGCCGCCCGGGACAGGGGGTTTTTTGTCCTACAATGAGCAGTTCTTC.

This clonotype was observed at least ten times. The chain recombines TRBV7-9 with TRBJ1-3; 8 bases agree with TRBD1. Germline-derived CDR1 and CDR2 are SEHNR and FQNEAQ (reference sequence). Trimming at V came to 4 bases and at J to 8 bases, leaving 4 bases not matched to a gene. This CDR3 comprises 13 residues. CDR3 sequence: CASSSQGADTIYF. For the CDR3, the DNA is TGTGCCAGCAGCTCCCAGGGGGCCGACACCATATATTTT.

The DNA for the CDR3 is TGTGCCATCAGTCGGGGGGATGAGGCGGGGAATGAGCAGTACTTC. It translates to CAISRGDEAGNEQYF. The chain recombines TRBV10-3 with TRBJ2-7; TRBD2 matches at 7 bases. CDR3 length: 15 residues. CDR1 and CDR2 (germline): ENHRY, SYGVKD. J gave up 7 bases and V 5 bases, and 14 bases lay outside the gene matches.

The chain employs TRBV20-1 and TRBJ2-1; possibly TRBD2 for D (5 bases). CDR1 DFQATT and CDR2 SNEGSKA come from the germline V gene (reference sequence). CDR3 size: 12 residues. This chain's CDR3 is CGEQSSYNEQFF. In DNA, the CDR3 is TGCGGGGAGCAGAGCTCCTACAATGAGCAGTTCTTC.

The V and J genes are TRBV29-1 and TRBJ2-3; D not certain. Looked up from germline, CDR1 is SQVTM and CDR2 is ANQGSEA. The CDR3 is 12 residues long. The V end was cut by 0 bases, the J end by 9 bases, with 10 bases between. CDR3 sequence (DNA): TGCAGCGTTGAAGAGGCCAGTCAAACGCAGTATTTT. The encoded protein is CSVEEASQTQYF.